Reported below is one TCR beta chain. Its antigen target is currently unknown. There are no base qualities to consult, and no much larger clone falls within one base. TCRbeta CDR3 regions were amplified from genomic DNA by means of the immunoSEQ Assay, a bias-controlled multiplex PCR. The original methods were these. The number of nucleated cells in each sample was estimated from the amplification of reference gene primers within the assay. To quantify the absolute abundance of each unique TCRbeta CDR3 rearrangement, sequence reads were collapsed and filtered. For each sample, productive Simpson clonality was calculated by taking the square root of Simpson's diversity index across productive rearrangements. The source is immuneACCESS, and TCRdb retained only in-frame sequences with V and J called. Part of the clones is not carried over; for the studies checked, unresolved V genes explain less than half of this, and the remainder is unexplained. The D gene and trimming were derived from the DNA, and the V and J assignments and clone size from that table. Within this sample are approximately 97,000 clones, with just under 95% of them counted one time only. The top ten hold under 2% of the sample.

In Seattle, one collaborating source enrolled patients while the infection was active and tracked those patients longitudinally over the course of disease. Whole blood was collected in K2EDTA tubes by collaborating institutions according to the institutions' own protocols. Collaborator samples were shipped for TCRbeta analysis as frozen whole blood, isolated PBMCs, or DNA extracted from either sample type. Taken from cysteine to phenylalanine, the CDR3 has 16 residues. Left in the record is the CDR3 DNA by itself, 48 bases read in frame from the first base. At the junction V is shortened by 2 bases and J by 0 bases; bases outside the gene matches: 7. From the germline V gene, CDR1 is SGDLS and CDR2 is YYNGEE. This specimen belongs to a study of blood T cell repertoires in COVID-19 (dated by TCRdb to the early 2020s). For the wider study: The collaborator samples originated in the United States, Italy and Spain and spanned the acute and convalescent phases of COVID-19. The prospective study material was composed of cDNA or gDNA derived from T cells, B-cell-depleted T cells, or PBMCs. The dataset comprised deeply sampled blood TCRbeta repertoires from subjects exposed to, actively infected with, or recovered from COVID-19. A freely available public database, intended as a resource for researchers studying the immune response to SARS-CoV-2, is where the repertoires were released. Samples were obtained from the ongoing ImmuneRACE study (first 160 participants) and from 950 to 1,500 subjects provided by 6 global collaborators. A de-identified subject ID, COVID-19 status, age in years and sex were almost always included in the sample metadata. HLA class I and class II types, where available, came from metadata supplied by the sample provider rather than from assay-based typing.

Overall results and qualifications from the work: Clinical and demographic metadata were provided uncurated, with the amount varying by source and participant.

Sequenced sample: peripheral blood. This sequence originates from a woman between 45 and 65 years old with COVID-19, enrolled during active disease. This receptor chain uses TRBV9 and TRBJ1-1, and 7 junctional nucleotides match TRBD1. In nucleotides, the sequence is TGTGCCAGCAGCGTCGGGGGTGGACAGGTGAACACTGAAGCTTTCTTT. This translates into CASSVGGGQVNTEAFF.